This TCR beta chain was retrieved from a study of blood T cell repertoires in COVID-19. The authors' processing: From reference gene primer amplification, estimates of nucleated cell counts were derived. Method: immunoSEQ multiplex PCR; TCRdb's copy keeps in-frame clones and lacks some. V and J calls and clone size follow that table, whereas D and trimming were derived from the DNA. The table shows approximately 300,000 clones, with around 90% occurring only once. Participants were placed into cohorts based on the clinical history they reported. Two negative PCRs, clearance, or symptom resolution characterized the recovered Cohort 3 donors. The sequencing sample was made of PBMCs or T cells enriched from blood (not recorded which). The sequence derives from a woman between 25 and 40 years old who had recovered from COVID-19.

The DNA of the CDR3 is TGTGCCAGTAGTATAGTAGGGGAAAAATTGAAGACTGATGGCTACACCTTC. Translation gives CASSIVGEKLKTDGYTF. The chain has TRBV19 and TRBJ1-2; tentative D call: TRBD1 (5 bases). The germline V gene encodes CDR1 LNHDA and CDR2 SQIVND (reference sequence). This CDR3 is built from 17 residues. Trimming took off 1 base at V and 6 bases at J, with 21 bases between the two ends.